This T cell receptor beta chain is from a study of blood T cells in healthy people across ages (dated by TCRdb to the mid-2010s). Background for the entire study: In model experiments, roughly one uniquely barcoded TCR beta cDNA molecule per two T cells was captured by template switching. To track age-related changes in TCR beta repertoire diversity, the study relied on deep sequencing normalized with unique cDNA molecular identifiers. Two additional independent replicas of 1 million unique cDNA reads from the same blood draw were analyzed for two donors (one aged 18 to 30 and one aged 80 or older). The donors were divided into four age groups: young (average approximately 15 years), middle-aged (approximately 39), aged (approximately 62) and long-lived (82). Beyond this particular receptor, the publication reports: Compared with the aged group, more naive CD4+ T cells, fewer expanded clones and increased TCR diversity were shown by the long-lived group, suggesting age selection. Observed TCR beta diversity correlated strongly with the percentage of naive T cells measured by flow cytometry. Observed TCR beta diversity per million T cells fell roughly linearly with age, and a significant reduction was already apparent by age around 40. Estimates of total diversity from one million sequenced T cells were regarded as lower bounds and underestimates. The CMV infection status of donors was not known, potentially confounding age-related changes in expanded clonotypes. Since profiling was done on bulk unsorted PBMCs, naive and antigen-experienced compartments could not be conclusively compared.

From the cysteine up to the phenylalanine, the CDR3 has a length of 15 residues. This entry keeps only the CDR3 DNA: 45 bases, framed from base 1. The germline V gene (reference sequence) yields SGHNT for CDR1 and YYREEE for CDR2. Compared with germline, V lacks 5 bases and J lacks 5 bases; bases without a gene match: 7. Libraries were prepared through 5' RACE. The data were produced on an Illumina HiSeq 2500. A second roughly 7 to 11 cycle PCR used a sample-barcoded 5' primer and a J-beta primer mix. A unique molecular identifier was introduced onto each TCR beta cDNA molecule by a template-switch 5' adaptor carrying 12 random nucleotides. Each sample yielded at least 3 million CDR3-containing paired-end reads. All of the RNA was converted into first-strand cDNA using the Mint cDNA synthesis kit, with a TRBC-specific oligonucleotide serving as the primer. Following uracil-DNA glycosylase treatment, all cDNA underwent a first 18-cycle PCR with the universal primers M1SS and BC2_uni_R. In the source study's methods: Each sample was normalized by randomly selecting 1 million high-quality reads, each carrying a distinct molecular identifier. Reads sharing molecular identifiers were discarded rather than binned into consensus sequences. MiTCR, with a Q25 quality threshold and the strictest error-elimination algorithm, was used for CDR3 identification, clonotype clustering and error correction. A nonparametric unseen species model using Euler transformation provided a lower-bound estimate of total TCR beta diversity. TCRdb reran the public reads through fastp at Q25 and MiXCR, keeping productive beta chains. Each entry merges the rows of one CDR3 protein and shows their most common DNA and genes. These V and J calls derive from TCRdb rather than the authors' analysis. Counted in this sample were 500,000 to 550,000 distinct CDR3 sequences; about 25% of them appeared once. The ten largest make up roughly 9% of the sample.

The 39 donors, aged about 6 to 95 years, were systemically healthy Caucasian individuals from Russia. Around 9.9 milliliters of peripheral blood were collected from each donor into EDTA-treated Vacutainer tubes. Ficoll-Paque density-gradient centrifugation was used to isolate PBMCs, with at least 6.5 million per sample. Trizol reagent was used to extract total RNA from PBMCs, with at least 5 micrograms per sample. For every donor, an aliquot of PBMCs went through flow cytometry to measure the percentages of naive CD45RAhigh/CD27high T cells. This clonotype was detected only a few times. It has no known antigen specificity. There are no base qualities to consult, and no much larger clone falls within one base. This same sample was also part of a study on T cells of mothers and their children. According to the second study: Nine systemically healthy Caucasian individuals served as donors, namely three mothers together with their six children. cDNA synthesis used all of the extracted RNA, with roughly 1.5 ug of RNA in each 15 ul reaction. Sample barcodes and 2-4 random nucleotides were added via the M1S primer in the second PCR. More than 8 million TCR beta CDR3 reads were obtained from each mother, and several million reads were obtained from each child. TCR recombination output is similarly shaped by thymic selection in related and unrelated pairs, with a minor effect exerted by inherited differences. Normalized repertoire overlap in related mother-child pairs was always slightly higher than in unrelated mother-child pairs, but the difference was never significant. No persistent microchimeric T cell clones were found, with a detection sensitivity of roughly 99 clones per million clonotypes. In the study, deep NGS was used to compare the TCR beta repertoires of mothers and children, and features distinguishing related mother-child pairs from unrelated individuals were sought. Mothers averaged roughly 40 +/- 4 years of age and children averaged about 10 +/- 4 years. Libraries were sequenced on Illumina HiSeq 2000 with 100+100 nt paired-end reads after adapter ligation with NEBNext reagents. To prevent cross-contamination, the mother and child libraries were prepared a month apart and were sequenced in separate runs. Between about 500,000 and 2,100,000 distinct TCR beta clonotypes were identified per donor. Naive TCR beta clonotypes were estimated from low-frequency clonotypes matched to each donor's FACS-determined naive share, without sorting.

This chain joins TRBV5-4 to TRBJ2-2; 9 central bases correspond to TRBD1. The sample consisted of blood. The TCR originated in a boy between 10 and 17 years old in good health. The CDR3 is CASSKQGARTGELFF. The DNA reads as follows: TGTGCCAGCAGTAAACAGGGGGCGCGGACCGGGGAGCTGTTTTTT.